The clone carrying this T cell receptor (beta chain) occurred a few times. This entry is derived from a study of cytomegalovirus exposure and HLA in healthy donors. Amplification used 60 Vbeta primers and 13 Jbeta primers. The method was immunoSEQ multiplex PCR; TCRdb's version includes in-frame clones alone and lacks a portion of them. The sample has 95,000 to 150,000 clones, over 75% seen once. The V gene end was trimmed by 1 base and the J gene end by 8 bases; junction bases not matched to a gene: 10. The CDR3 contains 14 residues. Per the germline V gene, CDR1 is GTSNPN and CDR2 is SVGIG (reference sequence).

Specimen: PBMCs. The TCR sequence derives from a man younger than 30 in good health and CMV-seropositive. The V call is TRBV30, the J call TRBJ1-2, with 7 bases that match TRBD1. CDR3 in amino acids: CAWSEQGVGGGYTF. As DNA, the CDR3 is TGTGCCTGGAGTGAGCAGGGGGTAGGGGGGGGCTACACCTTC.